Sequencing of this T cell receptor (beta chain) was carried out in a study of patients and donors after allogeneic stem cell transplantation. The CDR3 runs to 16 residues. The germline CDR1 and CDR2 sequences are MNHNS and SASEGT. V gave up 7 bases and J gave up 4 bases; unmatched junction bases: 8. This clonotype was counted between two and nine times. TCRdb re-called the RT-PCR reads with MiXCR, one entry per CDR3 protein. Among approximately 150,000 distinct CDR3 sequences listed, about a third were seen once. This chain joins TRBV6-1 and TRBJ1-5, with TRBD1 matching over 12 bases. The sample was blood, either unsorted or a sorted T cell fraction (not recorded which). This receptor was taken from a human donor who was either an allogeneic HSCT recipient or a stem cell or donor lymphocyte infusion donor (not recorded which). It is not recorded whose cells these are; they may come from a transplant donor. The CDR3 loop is CASNRGQGARNQPQHF. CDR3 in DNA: TGTGCCAGCAACCGGGGACAGGGGGCGCGGAATCAGCCCCAGCATTTT.